This passage covers 22 T cell receptor beta chains from one sample sequenced in a study of identifying expanded T cells in peripheral blood. The data were produced by immunoSEQ multiplex PCR, yet TCRdb's version contains in-frame clones alone and is incomplete. The sample contains about 94,000 clones, nearly 90% of which appear only once. Input material: blood. Receptors were obtained from a person aged 18-69 years in good health.

The chain joins TRBV28 to TRBJ2-7; D possibly corresponds to TRBD2 (5 bases). V lost 2 bases and J lost 5, with 7 bases in between. Germline V lookup: CDR1 MDHEN, CDR2 SYDVKM. This CDR3 contains 12 residues. CDR3 region: CASSLLADEQYF. The CDR3 DNA sequence: TGTGCCAGCAGTTTACTAGCTGACGAGCAGTACTTC.

The CDR3 region has the DNA TGTGCCAGCACACCCGGAGGGACTTTGAACTATGGCTACACCTTC. As protein: CASTPGGTLNYGYTF. V gene TRBV27 combines with J gene TRBJ1-2, with a possible D match to TRBD1 (5 bases). CDR3 length: 15 amino acids. CDR1 and CDR2 from the germline V gene are MNHEY and SMNVEV (reference sequence). Trimming stripped 7 bases from V and 2 bases from J, with 17 bases between.

This sequence joins TRBV5-1 and TRBJ1-1; D not resolved. Trimming removed 4 bases at V and 9 bases at J, with 10 bases between. The CDR3 totals 11 residues. Germline lookup yields CDR1 SGHRS and CDR2 YFSETQ. The CDR3 bases are TGCGCCAGCAGCCTAGGGCAGAAAGCTTTCTTT. Its protein product is CASSLGQKAFF. The full variable domain, rest sourced from reference TRBV5-1 and TRBJ1-1, is KAGVTQTPRYLIKTRGQQVTLSCSPISGHRSVSWYQQTPGQGLQFLFEYFSETQRNKGNFPGRFSGRQFSNSRSEMNVSTLELGDSALYLCASSLGQKAFFGQGTRLTVV.

J is TRBJ1-1 and V is TRBV4-2, with 8 positions matching TRBD1. Germline V CDR1 and CDR2: LGHNA, YNFKEQ. Trimming removed 0 bases from V and 1 base from J; junction bases left unmatched: 7. The CDR3 spans 17 residues. The DNA of the CDR3 is TGTGCCAGCAGCCAAGATCACGGGACAGGAAGGAACACTGAAGCTTTCTTT. Protein product: CASSQDHGTGRNTEAFF.

This sequence joins TRBV18 and TRBJ1-6, with 7 nucleotides matching TRBD1. The V gene's germline CDR1 is KGHSH and CDR2 LQKENI. This CDR3 region has 14 residues. With V trimmed by 2 bases and J by 9 bases, 4 bases remained unmatched. Here the CDR3 reads CASSPGTVGSPLHF. Here the CDR3 DNA reads TGTGCCAGCTCACCAGGGACAGTTGGTTCACCCCTCCACTTT.

This rearrangement joins TRBV15 to TRBJ2-3; 7 nucleotides agree with TRBD1. V shed 4 bases, J shed 2 bases, and the junction held 12 bases outside the gene matches. The CDR3 runs 17 residues. Germline V gene lookup returns CDR1 LNHNV and CDR2 YYDKDF (reference sequence). CDR3 amino acids: CATSTNRGPTTTDTQYF. Here the CDR3 DNA reads TGTGCCACCAGCACCAACAGGGGCCCCACCACCACAGATACGCAGTATTTT.

This clone was seen a handful of times. The chain is built from TRBV30 and TRBJ1-6, with D hard to call. The length of the CDR3 is 14 residues. The germline CDR1 and CDR2 sequences are GTSNPN and SVGIG (reference sequence). V was cut by 0 bases and J by 13 bases, with 16 bases left in between. In DNA, the CDR3 is TGTGCCTGGAGTGTACCTCCACAGATAGTCCCCCTCCACTTT. Translating gives CAWSVPPQIVPLHF. Drawing the rest from reference TRBV30 and TRBJ1-6, the complete variable domain is SQTIHQWPATLVQPVGSPLSLECTVEGTSNPNLYWYRQAAGRGLQLLFYSVGIGQISSEVPQNLSASRPQDRQFILSSKKLLLSDSGFYLCAWSVPPQIVPLHFGNGTRLTVT.

CDR3 coding DNA: TGTGCCAGCAGTCCAAGCTCCTCCGGCAACTATGGCTACACCTTC. This codes for CASSPSSSGNYGYTF. The V call is TRBV2, the J call TRBJ1-2, with no clear D. Germline loops: CDR1 SNHLY, CDR2 FYNNEI. The CDR3 spans 15 residues. Trimming stripped 5 bases from V and 2 bases from J, with 15 bases between.

This chain connects TRBV27 to TRBJ2-7; TRBD1 might be the D (6 bases). The CDR3 length is 16 residues. V lost 4 bases to trimming and J lost 7 bases, with 23 bases between them. Germline V gene data show CDR1 as MNHEY and CDR2 as SMNVEV (reference sequence). CDR3 sequence (DNA): TGTGCCAGCAGTTCCCCACCGGGACACATAAATTATGAGCAGTACTTC. Amino acid sequence: CASSSPPGHINYEQYF.

This rearrangement joins TRBV6-5 to TRBJ2-4; D perhaps matches TRBD2 (5 bases). Germline loops: CDR1 MNHEY, CDR2 SVGAGI. With 4 bases removed from V and 0 bases from J, the gap between germline ends came to 10 bases. There are 15 residues in the CDR3. CDR3 region: CASSSGRLAKNIQYF. CDR3 nucleotides: TGTGCCAGCAGTTCTGGGAGATTAGCCAAAAACATTCAGTACTTC.

The rearrangement joins TRBV6-5 to TRBJ1-1; 8 nucleotides align to TRBD1. The V gene end was trimmed by 2 bases and the J gene end by 8 bases; junction bases not matched to a gene: 7. CDR1 MNHEY and CDR2 SVGAGI come from the germline V gene. CDR3 size: 14 residues. The CDR3 nucleotides read TGTGCCAGCAGTTACGCCTGGACAGGGAACGAAGCTTTCTTT. The encoded protein is CASSYAWTGNEAFF.

The chain is built from TRBV12-5 and TRBJ2-3; TRBD2 agrees at 13 bases. Germline loops: CDR1 LGHNT, CDR2 FRNRAP. Unmatched junction bases numbered 12, after V lost 4 bases and J lost 8 bases. There are 17 residues in the CDR3. The CDR3 nucleotides are TGTGCTAGTGGTTCCGGACTAGCGGGGGCCCCGGTGGGTACGCAGTATTTT. Encoded protein: CASGSGLAGAPVGTQYF.

This chain uses TRBV9 with TRBJ2-3; D perhaps matches TRBD1 (5 bases). V lost 5 bases to trimming and J lost 0 bases, with 13 bases between them. Per germline, CDR1 SGDLS and CDR2 YYNGEE. This CDR3 is built from 15 residues. Here the CDR3 DNA reads TGTGCCAGCAGTCGTATAGCAGGGAGCACAGATACGCAGTATTTT. Translating gives CASSRIAGSTDTQYF. The complete variable domain, with remaining parts taken from reference TRBV9 and TRBJ2-3, reads DSGVTQTPKHLITATGQRVTLRCSPRSGDLSVYWYQQSLDQGLQFLIQYYNGEERAKGNILERFSAQQFPDLHSELNLSSLELGDSALYFCASSRIAGSTDTQYFGPGTRLTVL.

The CDR3 region has the DNA TGTGCCTGGAGTCTATCCAGGGCGCGAAGCTATGGCTACACCTTC. It is translated as CAWSLSRARSYGYTF. V is TRBV30 and J is TRBJ1-2; possibly TRBD1 for D (5 bases). The CDR3 spans 15 residues. Germline V gene data show CDR1 as GTSNPN and CDR2 as SVGIG (reference sequence). Trimming left V 2 bases short and J 4 bases short, with 17 bases between.

This chain uses TRBV5-4 with TRBJ1-1; 10 bases align to TRBD1. This CDR3 is 16 amino acids long. Germline trimming cut 3 bases from V and 4 bases from J; bases unmatched to any gene: 9. The germline gives CDR1 SGHNT, CDR2 YYREEE (reference sequence). The CDR3 is CASSSPPGQGVTEAFF. Here the CDR3 DNA reads TGTGCCAGCAGCTCGCCCCCTGGACAGGGGGTCACTGAAGCTTTCTTT.

The chain recombines TRBV7-6 with TRBJ2-7; D ambiguous. CDR3 length: 12 amino acids. CDR1 and CDR2 (germline): SGHVS, FNYEAQ. Trimming stripped 1 base from V and 4 bases from J, with 5 bases between. CDR3 sequence (DNA): TGTGCCAGCAGCTTAGGTGCATACGAGCAGTACTTC. Protein sequence: CASSLGAYEQYF.

The J gene is TRBJ1-2, the V gene TRBV6-4; 7 positions agree with TRBD1. Trimming took 4 bases from V and 7 from J; bases not matched to a gene: 6. From germline, CDR1 is MRHNA and CDR2 SNTAGT. This CDR3 region has 13 residues. The CDR3 loop reads CASSATGHVGYTF. CDR3 DNA sequence: TGTGCCAGCAGTGCGACAGGGCACGTTGGCTACACCTTC.

The V gene is TRBV19, the J gene TRBJ2-7, with D perhaps matching TRBD1 or TRBD2 (6 bases each). This CDR3 has 15 residues. Trimming stripped 5 bases from V and 6 bases from J, with 20 bases between. The V gene's germline CDR1 is LNHDA and CDR2 SQIVND (reference sequence). In nucleotides, the CDR3 is TGTGCCAGTAGTCCGCTACCAGGGGAAGCGGGCGAGCAGTACTTC. Translation: CASSPLPGEAGEQYF.

The CDR3 sequence: CASSLDVTGVTEAFF. DNA for the CDR3: TGTGCCAGCAGCTTAGATGTGACAGGGGTCACTGAAGCTTTCTTT. The chain recombines TRBV7-2 with TRBJ1-1; 8 nucleotides match TRBD1. V lost 1 base, J lost 4 bases, and 5 bases stayed unmatched. The CDR3 totals 15 residues. Germline values: CDR1 SGHTA, CDR2 FQGNSA. Combining the CDR3 with reference TRBV7-2 and TRBJ1-1 gives the whole variable domain GAGVSQSPSNKVTEKGKDVELRCDPISGHTALYWYRQSLGQGLEFLIYFQGNSAPDKSGLPSDRFSAERTGGSVSTLTIQRTQQEDSAVYLCASSLDVTGVTEAFFGQGTRLTVV.

The chain recombines TRBV19 with TRBJ2-3; a possible D gene is TRBD2 (5 bases). There are 14 residues in the CDR3. Germline V gives CDR1 LNHDA, CDR2 SQIVND (reference sequence). V was trimmed by 6 bases and J by 0 bases, leaving 10 bases between them. CDR3 DNA sequence: TGTGCCAGTAGGAAGGAGGTCAGCACAGATACGCAGTATTTT. Its translation is CASRKEVSTDTQYF.

The V and J genes are TRBV19 and TRBJ1-3; D gene unclear. The germline gives CDR1 LNHDA, CDR2 SQIVND (reference sequence). The CDR3 runs to 17 residues. Trimming pared 5 bases from V and 0 bases from J, leaving 17 bases between. CDR3 nucleotide sequence: TGTGCCAGTAGTGGTATGGGCAGCCAGAACTCTGGAAACACCATATATTTT. This sequence encodes CASSGMGSQNSGNTIYF.

This chain uses TRBV7-9 with TRBJ1-3, with TRBD1 matching 9 bases. The CDR3 covers 19 residues. Germline V gives CDR1 SEHNR, CDR2 FQNEAQ (reference sequence). With 4 bases clipped from V and 3 bases from J, the junction kept 16 bases outside the gene matches. CDR3 in amino acids: CASSSPWGQGAIGGNTIYF. For the CDR3, the DNA is TGTGCCAGCAGCTCACCTTGGGGACAGGGTGCGATCGGTGGAAACACCATATATTTT.